This paragraph reports one T cell receptor (beta chain). Its antigen remains unidentified. The source of the sample is a study of T cells in Graves' hyperthyroidism and ophthalmopathy. Across the study: Once the initial diagnosis was made, peripheral blood was obtained before any treatment. Study observations and caveats: Among thyroid clonotypes expanded above 0.001, most also appeared in blood.

It was RNA transcripts that yielded the amplified TCR beta CDR3 regions. TCR CDR3 underwent first-round RT-PCR with the HTBI primer set. TCRdb itself ran the multiplex PCR reads through MiXCR, one entry per CDR3 protein. Of about 210,000 distinct CDR3 sequences in the sample, roughly 18% are singletons; the top ten hold 50%. The sample consisted of blood. The sequence was collected from a man aged 45-60 years with Graves' hyperthyroidism.

This CDR3 is CASSLKPYHTDTQYF. CDR3 DNA sequence: TGTGCCAGCAGCTTAAAACCCTACCACACAGATACGCAGTATTTT. V usage is TRBV11-3 and J usage is TRBJ2-3; no reliable D call. V was clipped by 2 bases and J by 2 bases, with 11 bases between them. CDR3 length equals 15 residues. CDR1 SGHNT and CDR2 YENEEA come from the germline V gene.